Listed below are T cell receptor beta chains from one sample, sequenced in a study of cytomegalovirus exposure and HLA in healthy donors. Sequenced by immunoSEQ multiplex PCR; TCRdb stores in-frame clones only, minus some. This sample carries about 120,000 clones, 74% of them seen once, and the ten largest clones take more than 2%. The sample taken for sequencing was PBMCs. Receptor source: a human donor in good health. Each CDR3 is given with its conserved first and last residue. The order of the fields is V gene, CDR3 protein.

TRBV18 | CASSPRGQSPYSNQPQHF
TRBV28 | CASRMAGGSVYQPQHF
TRBV7-2 | CASSLTPGGRPGELFF
TRBV7-2 | CASSLGTGGSGANVLTF
TRBV19 | CASRKPGVATDTQYF
TRBV5-1 | CASSLGQGFSGNTIYF
TRBV5-1 | CASGGQGSLQETQYF
TRBV14 | CASSVNRGRGTEAFF
TRBV5-1 | CASSLTGAKETQYF
TRBV9 | CASSVGRGSLVTQYF
TRBV6-5 | CASRQGNSPLHF
TRBV19 | CASSIQNRGPEEHF
TRBV6-1 | CASILTTTNQPQHF
TRBV19 | CASKGLAGGEETQYF
TRBV15 | CATSVTSDSSYEQYF
TRBV6-5 | CASRRTPNTGELFF
TRBV6-1 | CASSELPWGLAGGLTSRNEQFF
TRBV2 | CASSASRGTGIYNEQFF
TRBV11-2 | CASSLRFDGYTF
TRBV6-5 | CASRNRGLGYGYTF
TRBV10-1 | CASSEPGTGGREQFF
TRBV28 | CASSLGDRVIGDTQYF
TRBV9 | CASSARDYGNYGYTF
TRBV5-4 | CASSPGDNSPLHF
TRBV10-2 | CASTRTAVNTEAFF
TRBV6-7 | CASSYFFRGQVESNQPQHF
TRBV19 | CASSNAGQVSGELFF
TRBV10-3 | CAISELDRGEQFF